This T cell receptor (beta chain) was recorded in a study of blood T cell repertoires in COVID-19. For the study at large: Acute and convalescent COVID-19 specimens originated in the United States, Italy and Spain.

Authors' analysis steps: Amplifying reference gene primers gave estimates of nucleated cell counts. Libraries were prepared by immunoSEQ multiplex PCR; TCRdb keeps only in-frame clonotypes and omits some of them. That table furnishes V, J and clone size, whereas the DNA furnished D and trimming. The sample has hundreds of thousands of clones; 85% to 90% are singletons. With V trimmed by 2 bases and J by 7 bases, 7 bases remained unmatched. The CDR3 has 15 residues. Per germline, CDR1 SGDLS and CDR2 YYNGEE. The source of this sequence is a woman aged 55-69 years in a cohort exposed to, infected with or recovered from COVID-19 (not recorded which). Sequencing was done on a sample of PBMCs or T cells enriched from blood (not recorded which). The gene calls are TRBV9 and TRBJ2-1; 9 bases fit TRBD2. The CDR3 spells CASSVSSGMGNEQFF. The DNA for the CDR3 is TGTGCCAGCAGCGTTTCTAGCGGGATGGGGAATGAGCAGTTCTTC. Filled out from reference TRBV9 and TRBJ2-1, the complete variable domain reads DSGVTQTPKHLITATGQRVTLRCSPRSGDLSVYWYQQSLDQGLQFLIQYYNGEERAKGNILERFSAQQFPDLHSELNLSSLELGDSALYFCASSVSSGMGNEQFFGPGTRLTVL.